The rows below give T cell receptor beta chains drawn from one sample of a study of shared clonotypes between healthy human individuals. Here immunoSEQ multiplex PCR was the method, and the copy in TCRdb shows in-frame clones only, minus some. Altogether approximately 2.4 million clones are present, around 95% being singletons, with the ten largest covering around 0.13%. The sample comprised naive CD4+ T cells sorted from blood. These receptors all stem from a man between 18 and 35 years old in good health. The CDR3 runs from the conserved cysteine through the conserved F or W. Each record gives: V gene, clone size, D gene, J gene, CDR3 protein, CDR3 DNA. D genes are given only for firm matches. Clone size appears in some rows only: once, few, many, or a class for an expanded clone.

V gene: TRBV28; clone size: .; D gene: .; J gene: TRBJ1-3; CDR3 protein: CASSLSGGRGNTIYF; CDR3 DNA: TGTGCCAGCAGTTTATCGGGGGGTCGTGGAAACACCATATATTTT
V gene: TRBV2; clone size: .; D gene: .; J gene: TRBJ1-5; CDR3 protein: CASSRGTGNQPQHF; CDR3 DNA: TGTGCCAGCAGTAGGGGGACCGGCAATCAGCCCCAGCATTTT
V gene: TRBV10-3; clone size: .; D gene: TRBD2; J gene: TRBJ2-7; CDR3 protein: CAISGPGLAGDSREQYF; CDR3 DNA: TGTGCCATCAGTGGACCGGGACTAGCGGGGGACTCCAGAGAGCAGTACTTC
V gene: TRBV10-3; clone size: .; D gene: TRBD1; J gene: TRBJ2-3; CDR3 protein: CATCTDRAGTDTQYF; CDR3 DNA: TGTGCCACCTGCACGGACAGGGCAGGGACAGATACGCAGTATTTT
V gene: TRBV6-5; clone size: .; D gene: .; J gene: TRBJ2-7; CDR3 protein: CASSYSTMTSYEQYF; CDR3 DNA: TGTGCCAGCAGTTACTCGACGATGACTTCCTACGAGCAGTACTTC
V gene: TRBV7-9; clone size: .; D gene: TRBD1; J gene: TRBJ2-5; CDR3 protein: CASSLDRGPGQETQYF; CDR3 DNA: TGTGCCAGCAGCCTAGACAGGGGGCCTGGGCAAGAGACCCAGTACTTC
V gene: TRBV11-2; clone size: .; D gene: TRBD1; J gene: TRBJ2-3; CDR3 protein: CASSSPGQGMTDTQYF; CDR3 DNA: TGTGCCAGCAGCTCTCCGGGACAGGGGATGACAGATACGCAGTATTTT
V gene: TRBV28; clone size: once; D gene: TRBD2; J gene: TRBJ2-1; CDR3 protein: CASSLAGSGGSEQFF; CDR3 DNA: TGTGCCAGCAGTTTAGCTGGTAGCGGGGGGAGTGAGCAGTTCTTC
V gene: TRBV5-1; clone size: few; D gene: .; J gene: TRBJ2-3; CDR3 protein: CASSLAMGYTDTQYF; CDR3 DNA: TGCGCCAGCAGCTTGGCTATGGGGTACACAGATACGCAGTATTTT
V gene: TRBV6-6; clone size: .; D gene: TRBD1; J gene: TRBJ1-3; CDR3 protein: CASSYLGGTGRNTIYF; CDR3 DNA: TGTGCCAGCAGTTACTTAGGTGGGACAGGTAGAAACACCATATATTTT
V gene: TRBV10-3; clone size: .; D gene: TRBD1; J gene: TRBJ2-7; CDR3 protein: CAITRTGEDEQYF; CDR3 DNA: TGTGCCATCACCCGGACAGGGGAGGACGAGCAGTACTTC
V gene: TRBV5-1; clone size: .; D gene: .; J gene: TRBJ2-7; CDR3 protein: CASSLAPGRNSYEQYF; CDR3 DNA: TGCGCCAGCAGCTTGGCCCCGGGGCGGAACTCCTACGAGCAGTACTTC
V gene: TRBV10-1; clone size: few; D gene: TRBD1; J gene: TRBJ1-2; CDR3 protein: CASRDRDGIYTF; CDR3 DNA: TGCGCCAGCAGGGACAGGGATGGAATCTACACCTTC
V gene: TRBV7-6; clone size: .; D gene: .; J gene: TRBJ1-1; CDR3 protein: CASSQQQRNTEAFF; CDR3 DNA: TGTGCCAGCAGCCAACAACAGCGGAACACTGAAGCTTTCTTT
V gene: TRBV6-1; clone size: .; D gene: TRBD2; J gene: TRBJ2-3; CDR3 protein: CASSDGLAGTDTQYF; CDR3 DNA: TGTGCCAGCAGTGACGGACTAGCGGGCACAGATACGCAGTATTTT
V gene: TRBV27; clone size: .; D gene: .; J gene: TRBJ1-2; CDR3 protein: CASSLSSASNYGYTF; CDR3 DNA: TGTGCCAGCAGTTTATCGTCGGCGTCTAACTATGGCTACACCTTC
V gene: TRBV7-3; clone size: .; D gene: .; J gene: TRBJ2-3; CDR3 protein: CASSLNRVSDTQYF; CDR3 DNA: TGTGCCAGCAGCTTAAACAGGGTCTCAGATACGCAGTATTTT
V gene: TRBV5-1; clone size: .; D gene: .; J gene: TRBJ1-2; CDR3 protein: CASRAGTVANYGYTF; CDR3 DNA: TGCGCCAGCAGGGCGGGGACCGTGGCTAACTATGGCTACACCTTC
V gene: TRBV18; clone size: .; D gene: TRBD1; J gene: TRBJ2-2; CDR3 protein: CASSSRGPNTGELFF; CDR3 DNA: TGTGCCAGCTCATCAAGGGGGCCGAACACCGGGGAGCTGTTTTTT
V gene: TRBV18; clone size: .; D gene: .; J gene: TRBJ1-2; CDR3 protein: CASSSTTANYYGYTF; CDR3 DNA: TGTGCCAGCTCATCCACGACAGCCAATTACTATGGCTACACCTTC
V gene: TRBV4-3; clone size: .; D gene: TRBD2; J gene: TRBJ2-3; CDR3 protein: CASSRTSGISTDTQYF; CDR3 DNA: TGCGCCAGCAGCCGAACTAGCGGGATTAGCACAGATACGCAGTATTTT
V gene: TRBV30; clone size: .; D gene: .; J gene: TRBJ2-3; CDR3 protein: CAWSPLAGVKGDTQYF; CDR3 DNA: TGTGCCTGGAGCCCCCTGGCGGGCGTTAAGGGGGATACGCAGTATTTT
V gene: TRBV12-5; clone size: .; D gene: TRBD2; J gene: TRBJ2-7; CDR3 protein: CASGLGLKTGTTSYEQYF; CDR3 DNA: TGTGCTAGTGGTTTGGGTTTAAAGACCGGGACTACCTCCTACGAGCAGTACTTC
V gene: TRBV19; clone size: once; D gene: .; J gene: TRBJ1-1; CDR3 protein: CASRDIIDTEAFF; CDR3 DNA: TGTGCCAGTAGGGACATAATTGACACTGAAGCTTTCTTT
V gene: TRBV30; clone size: .; D gene: .; J gene: TRBJ2-6; CDR3 protein: CAWAWGSGANVLTF; CDR3 DNA: TGTGCCTGGGCCTGGGGCTCTGGGGCCAACGTCCTGACTTTC
V gene: TRBV2; clone size: .; D gene: .; J gene: TRBJ2-1; CDR3 protein: CASRLDYNEQFF; CDR3 DNA: TGTGCCAGCAGGCTCGACTACAATGAGCAGTTCTTC
V gene: TRBV11-3; clone size: .; D gene: .; J gene: TRBJ2-5; CDR3 protein: CASSSEGQETQYF; CDR3 DNA: TGTGCCAGCAGCTCAGAGGGCCAAGAGACCCAGTACTTC
V gene: TRBV7-8; clone size: .; D gene: .; J gene: TRBJ2-1; CDR3 protein: CASSLGGTYNEQFF; CDR3 DNA: TGTGCCAGCAGCTTAGGGGGGACCTACAATGAGCAGTTCTTC
V gene: TRBV11-2; clone size: .; D gene: .; J gene: TRBJ2-3; CDR3 protein: CASSLGLLVGTDTQYF; CDR3 DNA: TGTGCCAGCAGCTTAGGACTCCTAGTGGGGACAGATACGCAGTATTTT
V gene: TRBV6-6; clone size: .; D gene: .; J gene: TRBJ2-1; CDR3 protein: CASSYPVVEYHNEQFF; CDR3 DNA: TGTGCCAGCAGTTACCCTGTCGTCGAGTACCACAATGAGCAGTTCTTC
V gene: TRBV5-1; clone size: .; D gene: TRBD1; J gene: TRBJ2-3; CDR3 protein: CASSSGQAYGDTQYF; CDR3 DNA: TGCGCCAGCAGCTCGGGACAGGCCTATGGGGATACGCAGTATTTT
V gene: TRBV15; clone size: .; D gene: TRBD1; J gene: TRBJ2-5; CDR3 protein: CATSREIPFDRGRETQYF; CDR3 DNA: TGTGCCACCAGCAGAGAAATCCCCTTCGACAGGGGGCGTGAGACCCAGTACTTC
V gene: TRBV7-6; clone size: .; D gene: TRBD2; J gene: TRBJ2-4; CDR3 protein: CASSLGPFYGGAKNIQYF; CDR3 DNA: TGTGCCAGCAGCTTAGGGCCCTTCTACGGGGGGGCCAAAAACATTCAGTACTTC
V gene: TRBV5-6; clone size: .; D gene: TRBD1; J gene: TRBJ2-7; CDR3 protein: CASSLGGQTYEQYF; CDR3 DNA: TGTGCCAGCAGCTTGGGGGGACAGACCTACGAGCAGTACTTC
V gene: TRBV2; clone size: .; D gene: .; J gene: TRBJ2-1; CDR3 protein: CASSEFRTPSSYNEQFF; CDR3 DNA: TGTGCCAGCAGTGAATTTAGGACTCCGAGCTCCTACAATGAGCAGTTCTTC
V gene: TRBV21-1; clone size: .; D gene: .; J gene: TRBJ2-3; CDR3 protein: CASRGQGTDTQYF; CDR3 DNA: TGTGCCAGCAGAGGACAGGGTACAGATACGCAGTATTTT
V gene: TRBV5-1; clone size: once; D gene: .; J gene: TRBJ2-3; CDR3 protein: CASSPGAPTDTQYF; CDR3 DNA: TGCGCCAGCAGCCCAGGGGCCCCCACAGATACGCAGTATTTT
V gene: TRBV7-2; clone size: .; D gene: .; J gene: TRBJ1-2; CDR3 protein: CASSLAGGNGYTF; CDR3 DNA: TGTGCCAGCAGCTTAGCTGGGGGAAACGGCTACACCTTC
V gene: TRBV7-2; clone size: .; D gene: .; J gene: TRBJ1-5; CDR3 protein: CASSLVSGAANQPQHF; CDR3 DNA: TGTGCCAGCAGCTTAGTATCGGGGGCAGCCAATCAGCCCCAGCATTTT
V gene: TRBV30; clone size: .; D gene: .; J gene: TRBJ2-3; CDR3 protein: CAWSSGPSTDTQYF; CDR3 DNA: TGTGCCTGGAGTTCAGGGCCCTCCACAGATACGCAGTATTTT
V gene: TRBV6-5; clone size: .; D gene: .; J gene: TRBJ1-1; CDR3 protein: CASSYSGDATEAFF; CDR3 DNA: TGTGCCAGCAGTTACTCGGGGGATGCCACTGAAGCTTTCTTT